This T cell receptor (beta chain) is from a study of blood T cell repertoires in COVID-19 (dated by TCRdb to between 2020 and 2021). A note on the overall study: Samples from collaborators originated in the United States, Italy and Spain and spanned both the acute and convalescent phases of COVID-19. The prospective study material was composed of cDNA or gDNA derived from T cells, B-cell-depleted T cells, or PBMCs. Deeply sampled blood TCRbeta repertoires from subjects exposed to, actively infected with, or recovered from COVID-19 were included in the dataset. The repertoires were released in a freely available public database meant as a resource for research on the immune response to SARS-CoV-2. Samples were obtained from the ongoing ImmuneRACE study (first 160 participants) and from 950 to 1,500 subjects provided by 6 global collaborators. A de-identified subject ID, COVID-19 status, age in years and sex were almost always included in the sample metadata. Where HLA class I and class II types were available, the types were taken from metadata supplied by the sample provider, not from assay-based typing.

The CDR3 runs 13 amino acids, cysteine and phenylalanine included. Only the CDR3 region is kept as DNA, spanning 39 bases read in frame from base 1. The germline V gene (reference sequence) gives CDR1 as SEHNR and CDR2 as FQNEAQ. The germline V and J ends show losses of 4 bases and 8 bases respectively, and no gene match explains 2 bases of the junction. TCRbeta CDR3 regions were amplified from genomic DNA using the immunoSEQ Assay, a bias-controlled multiplex PCR. The authors processed their data as follows. Within the assay, amplification of reference gene primers was used to estimate how many nucleated cells each sample contained. Sequence reads were collapsed and filtered to measure the absolute abundance of every unique TCRbeta CDR3 rearrangement. For each sample, productive Simpson clonality was calculated as the square root of Simpson's diversity index across productive rearrangements. TCRdb retrieved this table from immuneACCESS and kept in-frame rearrangements only. Not all clones are present; in checked studies, unresolved V genes account for under half, and no reason is known for the remainder. The V and J calls and clone size come from that table; D and trimming were worked out from the DNA. Here the sample has around 150,000 clones; roughly four fifths occur a single time. Of the sample, approximately 21% falls within the top ten clones.

The collaborating institutions used their own protocols to collect whole blood in K2EDTA tubes. For TCRbeta analysis, collaborator samples were shipped as frozen whole blood, as isolated PBMCs, or as DNA extracted from either sample type. Overall study outcomes, separate from this receptor: How much clinical and demographic metadata was included differed by source and by participant, and the metadata was provided uncurated.

A note on this clone: This clone's antigen is unknown. Base-call qualities are not available, and no considerably larger clone is one nucleotide away.

Recombination connected TRBV7-9 to TRBJ2-1; 10 bases in the junction line up with TRBD2. Material for sequencing was peripheral blood. The TCR comes from a woman of 80 years or more with acute or convalescent COVID-19. The CDR3 protein sequence reads: CASSWTSGDEQFF. The DNA reads TGTGCCAGCAGCTGGACTAGCGGTGATGAGCAGTTCTTC.